The present entry profiles one T cell receptor (beta chain) with its context. Its antigen remains unidentified. These data are taken from a study of monozygotic twins with inflammatory bowel disease. Study results and limitations: Especially where disease activity was present, IBD patients had fewer clonotypes in common with others than healthy twins did. The study supported no single strong signal or clonotype linked to IBD. Diversity of TCRbeta measured by inverse Simpson was lower in IBD patients than in healthy co-twins.

Total RNA was isolated from whole blood without T cell sorting. TCRdb reprocessed the 5' RACE reads and keeps a single row for each CDR3 protein, giving no DNA. Its listing shows more than 300,000 distinct CDR3 sequences. The sequence was obtained from a human donor with ulcerative colitis or Crohn's disease, or a healthy co-twin of an affected twin (not recorded which). Material for sequencing was blood.

CDR3 residues: CASSLSGSDYYEQYF. The rearrangement links TRBV7-9 to TRBJ2-7. CDR3 length equals 15 residues. Germline CDR1 is SEHNR and CDR2 is FQNEAQ (reference sequence).